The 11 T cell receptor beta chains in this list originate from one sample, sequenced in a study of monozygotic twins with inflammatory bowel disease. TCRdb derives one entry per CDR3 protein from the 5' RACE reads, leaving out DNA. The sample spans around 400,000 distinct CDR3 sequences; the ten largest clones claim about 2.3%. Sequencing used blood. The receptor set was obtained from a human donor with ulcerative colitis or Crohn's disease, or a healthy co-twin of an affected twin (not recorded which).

The CDR3 sequence is CASSDGGSPLHF. The chain employs TRBV25-1 and TRBJ1-6; TCRdb gives TRBD1 as the D gene, but with no DNA this cannot be confirmed. Germline V gene lookup returns CDR1 MGHDK and CDR2 SYGVNS. CDR3 length: 12 residues.

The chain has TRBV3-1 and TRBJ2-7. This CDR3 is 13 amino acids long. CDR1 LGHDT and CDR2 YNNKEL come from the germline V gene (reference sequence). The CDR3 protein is CASSQGGPYEQYF.

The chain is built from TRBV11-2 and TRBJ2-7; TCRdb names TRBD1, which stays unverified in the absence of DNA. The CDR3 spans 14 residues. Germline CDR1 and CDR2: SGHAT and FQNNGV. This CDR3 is CASSLGPGFNEQYF. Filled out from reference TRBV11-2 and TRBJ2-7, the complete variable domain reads EAGVAQSPRYKIIEKRQSVAFWCNPISGHATLYWYQQILGQGPKLLIQFQNNGVVDDSQLPKDRFSAERLKGVDSTLKIQPAKLEDSAVYLCASSLGPGFNEQYFGPGTRLTVT.

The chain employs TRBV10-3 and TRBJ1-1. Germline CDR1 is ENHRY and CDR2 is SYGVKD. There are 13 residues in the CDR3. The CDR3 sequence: CAIRARENTEAFF.

CDR3 amino acids: CASSLGAATQFF. The rearrangement links TRBV7-2 to TRBJ2-1. CDR1 is SGHTA and CDR2 is FQGNSA in the germline V gene. This CDR3 has 12 residues.

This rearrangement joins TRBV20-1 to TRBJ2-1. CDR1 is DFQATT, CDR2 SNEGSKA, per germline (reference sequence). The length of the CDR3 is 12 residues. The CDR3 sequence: CSASRTYNEQFF.

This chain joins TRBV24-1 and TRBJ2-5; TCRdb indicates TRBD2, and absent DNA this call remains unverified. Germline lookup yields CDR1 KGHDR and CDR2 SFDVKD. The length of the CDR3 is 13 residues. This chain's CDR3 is CATSGRRQETQYF.

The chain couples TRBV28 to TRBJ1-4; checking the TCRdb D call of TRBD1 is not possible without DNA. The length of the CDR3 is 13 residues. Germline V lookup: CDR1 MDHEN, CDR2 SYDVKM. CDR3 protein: CASSFRGREKLFF.

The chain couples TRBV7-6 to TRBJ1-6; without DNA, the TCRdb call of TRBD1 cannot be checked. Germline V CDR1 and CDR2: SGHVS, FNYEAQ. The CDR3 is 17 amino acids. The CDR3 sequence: CASSLTGPSSYNSPLHF. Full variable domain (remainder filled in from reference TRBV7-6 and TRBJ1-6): GAGVSQSPRYKVTKRGQDVALRCDPISGHVSLYWYRQALGQGPEFLTYFNYEAQQDKSGLPNDRFSAERPEGSISTLTIQRTEQRDSAMYRCASSLTGPSSYNSPLHFGNGTRLTVT.

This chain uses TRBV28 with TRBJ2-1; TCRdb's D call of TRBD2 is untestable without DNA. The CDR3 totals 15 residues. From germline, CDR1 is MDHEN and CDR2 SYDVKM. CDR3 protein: CATQFLREGLGEQFF.

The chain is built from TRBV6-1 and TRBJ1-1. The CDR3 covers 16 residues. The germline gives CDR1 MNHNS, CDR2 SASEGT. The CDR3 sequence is CASSEYVWRIDTEAFF.